The rows below give T cell receptor beta chains drawn from one sample of a study of OX40 agonist ivuxolimab in advanced cancers. Method: immunoSEQ multiplex PCR; TCRdb's copy keeps in-frame clones and lacks some. The sample carries tens of thousands of clones, around nine tenths recorded once. The sample in question was CD4+ or CD8+ T cells sorted from blood, obtained in a trial of the OX40 agonist ivuxolimab. The receptors derive from an adult with an advanced solid tumor such as melanoma, head and neck, liver or kidney cancer. Each CDR3 is given with its conserved first and last residue. A D gene is named only where the DNA matches it firmly. Clone size is stated in some rows and not others, as once, few, many or a class when expanded.

>TRBJ2-7|.|14|.|TRBV30
CAWGPGIIINEQYF
TGTGCCTGGGGGCCCGGGATAATTATTAACGAGCAGTACTTC
>TRBJ2-7|TRBD1|13|.|TRBV19
CASSLGQVSEQYF
TGTGCCAGTAGTTTGGGACAGGTCAGCGAGCAGTACTTC
>TRBJ2-2|TRBD2|17|.|TRBV13
CASSLSTGTIITGELFF
TGTGCCAGCAGCTTATCCACCGGGACTATCATCACCGGGGAGCTGTTTTTT
>TRBJ2-1|.|14|.|TRBV7-6
CASSLGGLYNEQFF
TGTGCCAGCAGCTTAGGGGGGCTTTACAATGAGCAGTTCTTC
>TRBJ2-1|.|15|.|TRBV7-3
CASSLSPGSNNEQFF
TGTGCCAGCAGCTTAAGCCCCGGCAGTAACAATGAGCAGTTCTTC
>TRBJ1-1|TRBD1|15|once|TRBV7-9
CASSFPTGNVFEAFF
TGTGCCAGCAGCTTCCCGACAGGGAATGTATTTGAAGCTTTCTTT
>TRBJ1-1|.|14|.|TRBV10-3
CAIMDRAMNTEAFF
TGTGCCATCATGGATAGAGCCATGAACACTGAAGCTTTCTTT
>TRBJ2-2|.|17|.|TRBV5-4
CASSPDSSGTFTGELFF
TGTGCCAGCAGCCCGGACAGTAGCGGTACTTTCACCGGGGAGCTGTTTTTT
>TRBJ1-1|TRBD1|13|.|TRBV27
CASRRWDREMAFF
TGTGCCAGCAGGCGCTGGGACAGGGAGATGGCTTTCTTT
>TRBJ2-1|.|14|.|TRBV7-7
CASSRSRGLNEQFF
TGTGCCAGCAGCCGTAGCCGGGGTCTTAATGAGCAGTTCTTC
>TRBJ2-7|.|15|.|TRBV6-5
CASSYSGFQTYEQYF
TGTGCCAGCAGTTACTCTGGGTTCCAGACTTACGAGCAGTACTTC
>TRBJ1-2|.|12|.|TRBV30
CAWSVTFYGYTF
TGTGCCTGGAGTGTAACCTTCTATGGCTACACCTTC
>TRBJ2-7|.|15|.|TRBV7-8
CASSLERGSPYEQYF
TGTGCCAGCAGCCTTGAAAGGGGGAGTCCCTACGAGCAGTACTTC
>TRBJ1-5|.|15|once|TRBV6-6
CATQVRIWSNQPQHF
TGTGCCACTCAAGTCAGGATATGGTCAAATCAGCCCCAGCATTTT
>TRBJ2-1|TRBD2|15|once|TRBV6-5
CASSPSAGGRDEQFF
TGTGCCAGCAGCCCCTCGGCGGGGGGGCGGGATGAGCAGTTCTTC
>TRBJ1-2|.|13|.|TRBV15
CATSNGNNYGYTF
TGTGCCACCAGCAACGGCAATAACTATGGCTACACCTTC
>TRBJ2-7|.|12|.|TRBV28
CASSLGGREQYF
TGTGCCAGCAGTTTAGGGGGGAGGGAGCAGTACTTC
>TRBJ2-1|.|15|.|TRBV5-1
CASSFEGRVYNEQFF
TGCGCCAGCAGCTTCGAGGGCAGAGTTTACAATGAGCAGTTCTTC
>TRBJ1-1|TRBD1|14|.|TRBV7-9
CASSLEDRGPEAFF
TGTGCCAGCAGCTTAGAGGACAGGGGTCCGGAGGCTTTCTTT
>TRBJ2-7|TRBD1|15|.|TRBV7-9
CASRIPGQGPYEQYF
TGTGCCAGCAGAATACCGGGACAGGGGCCCTACGAGCAGTACTTC
>TRBJ1-6|.|16|.|TRBV2
CASSEGEGLYNSPLHF
TGTGCCAGCAGTGAAGGAGAAGGGCTCTATAATTCACCCCTCCACTTT
>TRBJ2-4|.|17|.|TRBV7-9
CASSPPTGPWAKNIQYF
TGTGCCAGCAGCCCTCCGACAGGACCTTGGGCCAAAAACATTCAGTACTTC
>TRBJ2-7|.|12|.|TRBV7-9
CASSQFTYEQYF
TGTGCCAGCAGCCAATTTACCTACGAGCAGTACTTC
>TRBJ1-3|TRBD1|16|.|TRBV27
CASSSRDRGTGNTIYF
TGTGCCAGCAGTAGCCGGGACAGGGGAACTGGAAACACCATATATTTT
>TRBJ1-1|.|13|.|TRBV6-5
CASGPAGPLEAFF
TGTGCCAGCGGGCCTGCAGGGCCCCTTGAAGCTTTCTTT
>TRBJ2-1|TRBD2|14|.|TRBV19
CASSIDGGADEQFF
TGTGCCAGTAGTATAGACGGGGGGGCCGATGAGCAGTTCTTC
>TRBJ2-7|TRBD2|15|.|TRBV7-7
CASSLARGGSYEQYF
TGTGCTAGCAGCTTAGCTCGGGGGGGCAGTTACGAGCAGTACTTC
>TRBJ1-2|.|13|few|TRBV7-9
CASSSWRYYGYTF
TGTGCCAGCAGCTCCTGGAGATACTATGGCTACACCTTC
>TRBJ1-2|.|13|.|TRBV18
CASSPPSYYGYTF
TGTGCCAGCTCACCACCGTCCTACTATGGCTACACCTTC
>TRBJ2-7|.|13|few|TRBV11-2
CASSLLQGYEQYF
TGTGCCAGCAGCTTACTTCAGGGCTACGAGCAGTACTTC
>TRBJ2-1|TRBD2|11|medium-sized|TRBV7-9
CASRAGLEEFF
TGTGCCAGCAGGGCGGGACTAGAAGAGTTCTTC
>TRBJ2-7|.|14|.|TRBV5-6
CASSSGTGMDEQYF
TGTGCCAGCAGCTCGGGGACCGGGATGGACGAGCAGTACTTC
>TRBJ2-7|.|16|.|TRBV11-2
CASSLDGHRRSYEQYF
TGTGCCAGCAGCTTAGATGGCCACCGCAGGAGCTACGAGCAGTACTTC
>TRBJ1-2|TRBD1|15|.|TRBV5-5
CASSLARGLGYGYTF
TGTGCCAGCAGCTTGGCCAGGGGGCTGGGCTATGGCTACACCTTC
>TRBJ1-1|.|15|.|TRBV27
CASSLAPPGNTEAFF
TGTGCCAGCAGTTTAGCCCCCCCCGGGAACACTGAAGCTTTCTTT
>TRBJ2-7|.|15|.|TRBV9
CASSVGNRGAYEQYF
TGTGCCAGCAGCGTAGGTAATAGGGGAGCCTACGAGCAGTACTTC
>TRBJ2-6|.|15|.|TRBV4-1
CASSPLSTGANVLTF
TGCGCCAGCAGTCCCCTATCCACCGGGGCCAACGTCCTGACTTTC
>TRBJ1-5|TRBD1|16|.|TRBV19
CASQGQGIGSNQPQHF
TGTGCCTCACAAGGACAGGGTATTGGTAGCAATCAGCCCCAGCATTTT
>TRBJ2-7|.|14|.|TRBV25-1
CASSEYMGGYEQYF
TGTGCCAGCAGTGAATATATGGGAGGCTACGAGCAGTACTTC
>TRBJ2-7|.|12|.|TRBV11-1
CASSPDTYEQYF
TGTGCCAGCAGCCCTGACACCTACGAGCAGTACTTC
>TRBJ1-1|.|14|.|TRBV9
CASSAGFPNTEAFF
TGTGCCAGCAGCGCTGGATTCCCTAACACTGAAGCTTTCTTT
>TRBJ2-3|.|16|medium-sized|TRBV5-6
CASSLGAGVGSPTQYF
TGTGCCAGCAGCTTGGGTGCAGGGGTCGGTTCGCCTACGCAGTATTTT
>TRBJ2-1|TRBD2|18|.|TRBV13
CASSPGLAGEGAYNEQFF
TGTGCCAGCAGCCCCGGACTAGCGGGGGAGGGCGCCTACAATGAGCAGTTCTTC
>TRBJ1-1|.|14|few|TRBV30
CAWSMELGRDGAFF
TGTGCCTGGAGTATGGAGTTGGGGCGGGATGGAGCTTTCTTT
>TRBJ1-2|TRBD1|15|.|TRBV4-1
CASSQPDRDDYGYTF
TGCGCCAGCAGCCAACCCGACAGGGATGATTATGGCTACACCTTC
>TRBJ2-1|.|15|.|TRBV7-7
CASSPGGGGSFEQFF
TGTGCCAGCAGCCCAGGGGGCGGGGGGTCATTTGAGCAGTTCTTC
>TRBJ1-1|TRBD1|13|.|TRBV19
CASRQGVNTEAFF
TGTGCCAGTAGACAGGGGGTGAATACTGAAGCTTTCTTT